The T cell receptor (beta chain) under discussion was sequenced for a study of CXCR3-negative and CXCR3-positive naive CD8 T cells. The authors prepared UMI-labeled TRB cDNA libraries by 5' RACE. Reprocessing the 5' RACE reads, TCRdb reports a single entry for every CDR3 protein and omits DNA. Recorded here are about 120,000 distinct CDR3 sequences; the top ten clones represent just over 0.35%. The CDR3 totals 14 residues. CDR1 is MNHEY, CDR2 SMNVEV, per germline (reference sequence). About this clonotype: Its antigen is not identified.

Study observations and caveats: Similar levels of surface CD5 were seen between naive subsets; TCR strength was inferred from TRB CDR3 properties. Naive cells that were CXCR3-positive had more hydrophobic TRB CDR3s (compared with CXCR3-negative naive cells). Diversity in memory CD8+ cells fell much lower than the comparably high levels seen in both naive subsets.

The authors gated naive CD8+ T cells as CD45RO-CCR7+CD27+CD95-. This chain uses TRBV27 with TRBJ1-1; TCRdb's D call of TRBD1 is untestable without DNA. This clonotype was sampled from a human donor in good health. Some clones in this sample may be carry-over from other donors' samples. The source material was naive CXCR3+ CD8+ T cells from blood. Subset described: CD45RO-CCR7+CD27+CD95- naive CD8+ T cells expressing CXCR3 (TNR3+). CDR3 in amino acids: CASSPGTGTAEAFF.